This T cell receptor (beta chain) stems from a study of chemoradiotherapy in HPV16-positive cancers. Findings and limits, study-wide: For HPV16-positive patients, expanding HPV-responsive T cells associated with longer recurrence-free survival. Non-HPV-specific T cells did not expand in tumors during treatment, whereas candidate HPV-specific clones and E7-related motifs did.

This clone was detected a few times. The target antigen is unknown. This CDR3 region has 15 residues. After removal of 2 bases from V and 4 bases from J, the junction contained 8 bases not matched to a gene. Germline CDR1 is GTSNPN and CDR2 is SVGIG (reference sequence). The protocol was immunoSEQ multiplex PCR, while the TCRdb copy is restricted to in-frame clones and leaves out a portion. The sample records fewer than 3,000 clones, around 87% being singletons. This chain links TRBV30 with TRBJ1-1; 9 bases are a match to TRBD1. This material consisted of tumor tissue, taken from a patient who underwent chemoradiotherapy. This clonotype was obtained from a human donor with HPV-associated anogenital cancer. The CDR3 DNA sequence: TGTGCCTGGAGTACCCTGACAGGGGGGAGCACTGAAGCTTTCTTT. Its translation is CAWSTLTGGSTEAFF.